Each of the 10 T cell receptor beta chains below was sequenced from the same sample in a study of Tregs in tolerant kidney transplant recipients. Libraries were prepared by immunoSEQ multiplex PCR; TCRdb keeps only in-frame clonotypes and omits some of them. The table lists about 110,000 clones, about 90% of them singletons. The sample consisted of CD4+ T cells from blood, taken before the transplant. These receptors all stem from a human donor who received a combined kidney and bone marrow transplant.

This chain joins TRBV7-2 and TRBJ2-7; 7 bases are a match to TRBD1. In germline, CDR1 is SGHTA, CDR2 FQGNSA. The CDR3 runs 13 residues. Losses at the gene ends were 5 bases for V and 3 bases for J; bases not matched to a gene: 4. This CDR3 reads CASSQRQGYEQYF. As DNA, the CDR3 is TGTGCCAGCAGCCAAAGACAGGGCTACGAGCAGTACTTC. The variable domain in full, with the rest retrieved from reference TRBV7-2 and TRBJ2-7, is GAGVSQSPSNKVTEKGKDVELRCDPISGHTALYWYRQSLGQGLEFLIYFQGNSAPDKSGLPSDRFSAERTGGSVSTLTIQRTQQEDSAVYLCASSQRQGYEQYFGPGTRLTVT.

This clone was found once. This chain uses TRBV5-4 with TRBJ1-1; no clear D. Germline V CDR1 and CDR2: SGHNT, YYREEE (reference sequence). This CDR3 is 13 amino acids long. V was clipped by 4 bases and J by 6 bases, with 13 bases between them. This CDR3 reads CASSQPGGSEAFF. The CDR3 bases are TGTGCCAGCAGCCAACCGGGCGGGTCTGAAGCTTTCTTT.

This clone occurred once. V is TRBV27 and J is TRBJ2-1; TRBD2 matches 10 bases. V shed 4 bases and J 4 bases; nucleotides not matched to a gene: 7. Germline V gives CDR1 MNHEY, CDR2 SMNVEV (reference sequence). CDR3 length: 16 residues. The CDR3 is CASSSRLAGGYNEQFF. CDR3 nucleotides: TGTGCCAGCAGTTCTAGACTAGCGGGCGGTTACAATGAGCAGTTCTTC.

The gene calls are TRBV5-4 and TRBJ1-2; no clear D. CDR1 is SGHNT and CDR2 is YYREEE in the germline V gene (reference sequence). V was shortened by 1 base and J by 8 bases, with 18 bases between the two germline ends. The CDR3 extends over 15 amino acids. CDR3 coding DNA: TGTGCCAGCAGCTTGCAAGGTCAGTTCGGGAACGGCTACACCTTC. Translation gives CASSLQGQFGNGYTF.

This rearrangement joins TRBV27 to TRBJ2-1, with 11 nucleotides matching TRBD2. V was clipped by 4 bases and J by 7 bases; unmatched bases: 15. The CDR3 length is 18 residues. Per germline, CDR1 MNHEY and CDR2 SMNVEV (reference sequence). The chain's CDR3 is CASSSHSQLAGVSNEQFF. The CDR3 nucleotides read TGTGCCAGCAGTTCTCATTCCCAACTAGCGGGAGTATCGAATGAGCAGTTCTTC.

V is TRBV5-1 and J is TRBJ1-5; 11 nucleotides align to TRBD1. The V gene end was trimmed by 4 bases and the J gene end by 6 bases; junction bases not matched to a gene: 3. From germline, CDR1 is SGHRS and CDR2 YFSETQ. This CDR3 is 14 amino acids long. Here the CDR3 DNA reads TGCGCCAGCAGCCCCGGACAGGGGGCTCAGCCCCAGCATTTT. As protein: CASSPGQGAQPQHF.

V is TRBV11-3 and J is TRBJ2-2, with a tentative D call TRBD2 (5 bases). V was trimmed by 0 bases and J by 3 bases, leaving 11 bases between them. CDR1 and CDR2 (germline): SGHNT, YENEEA. The CDR3 covers 16 residues. CDR3 loop: CASSLDSADYTGELFF. The CDR3 nucleotides are TGTGCCAGCAGCTTAGATTCGGCGGACTACACCGGGGAGCTGTTTTTT.

In this sample, this clone turned up once. The CDR3 bases are TGTGCCAGCAGCTTATATATCGGGCAGGGAGCTTTCTTT. It encodes CASSLYIGQGAFF. The rearrangement links TRBV11-2 to TRBJ1-1, with D maybe TRBD1 (5 bases). The CDR3 spans 13 residues. Germline CDR1 is SGHAT and CDR2 is FQNNGV. V lost 2 bases, J lost 10 bases, and 14 bases lay in between.

CDR3 loop: CASSQRGGSKLFF. The CDR3 region has the DNA TGTGCCAGCAGCCAAAGGGGAGGGTCAAAACTGTTTTTT. The rearrangement joins TRBV14 to TRBJ1-4; TRBD1 might be the D (5 bases). The CDR3 covers 13 residues. Germline V CDR1 and CDR2: SGHDN, FVKESK. The germline V and J ends were trimmed by 2 bases and 10 bases, with 11 bases remaining between them.

This chain joins TRBV7-9 and TRBJ1-1; D is perhaps TRBD1 (6 bases). The CDR3 is 15 residues long. From germline, CDR1 is SEHNR and CDR2 FQNEAQ (reference sequence). Trimming removed 4 bases from V and 4 bases from J, with 16 bases in between. In DNA, the CDR3 is TGTGCCAGCAGCTCAGGGGTAGGGTCTGGCACTGAAGCTTTCTTT. Amino acid sequence: CASSSGVGSGTEAFF.